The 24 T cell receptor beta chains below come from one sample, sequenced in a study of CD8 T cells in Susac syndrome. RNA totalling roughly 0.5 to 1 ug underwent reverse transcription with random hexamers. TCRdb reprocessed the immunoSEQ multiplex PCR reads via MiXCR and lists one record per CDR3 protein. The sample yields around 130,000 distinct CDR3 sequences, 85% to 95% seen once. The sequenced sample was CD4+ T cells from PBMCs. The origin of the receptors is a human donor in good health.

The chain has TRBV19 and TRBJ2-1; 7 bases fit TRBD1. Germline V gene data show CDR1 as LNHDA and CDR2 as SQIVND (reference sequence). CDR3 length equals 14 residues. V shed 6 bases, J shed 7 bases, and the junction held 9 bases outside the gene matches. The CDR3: CASSRQGRVNEQFF. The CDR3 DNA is TGTGCCAGTAGCCGACAGGGAAGGGTAAATGAGCAGTTCTTC. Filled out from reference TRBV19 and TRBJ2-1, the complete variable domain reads DGGITQSPKYLFRKEGQNVTLSCEQNLNHDAMYWYRQDPGQGLRLIYYSQIVNDFQKGDIAEGYSVSREKKESFPLTVTSAQKNPTAFYLCASSRQGRVNEQFFGPGTRLTVL.

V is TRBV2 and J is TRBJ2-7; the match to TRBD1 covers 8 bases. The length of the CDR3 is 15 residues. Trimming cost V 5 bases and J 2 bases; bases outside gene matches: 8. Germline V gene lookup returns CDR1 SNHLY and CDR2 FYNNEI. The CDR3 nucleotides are TGTGCCAGCAGTACTACAGGGGGGAGAGCCTACGAGCAGTACTTC. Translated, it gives CASSTTGGRAYEQYF.

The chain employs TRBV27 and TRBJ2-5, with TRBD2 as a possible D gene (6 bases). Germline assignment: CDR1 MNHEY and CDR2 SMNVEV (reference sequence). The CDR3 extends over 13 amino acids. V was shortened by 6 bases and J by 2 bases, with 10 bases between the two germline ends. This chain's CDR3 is CASSQRVQETQYF. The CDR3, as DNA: TGTGCCAGCAGCCAGCGGGTACAAGAGACCCAGTACTTC.

The CDR3 reads CASSLVGREGRNEQYF. DNA of the CDR3: TGTGCCAGCAGCTTAGTGGGGCGGGAGGGCCGCAACGAGCAGTACTTC. The chain links TRBV7-9 to TRBJ2-7; 9 bases fit TRBD2. The CDR3 loop spans 16 amino acids. Germline values: CDR1 SEHNR, CDR2 FQNEAQ (reference sequence). V gave up 1 base and J gave up 5 bases; unmatched junction bases: 9.

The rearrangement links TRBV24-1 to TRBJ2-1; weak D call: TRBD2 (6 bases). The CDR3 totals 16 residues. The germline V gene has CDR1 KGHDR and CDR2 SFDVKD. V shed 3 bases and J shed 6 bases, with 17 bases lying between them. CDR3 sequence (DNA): TGTGCCACCAGTGATCCGGGGGTTATGGGAGGCAATGAGCAGTTCTTC. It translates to CATSDPGVMGGNEQFF.

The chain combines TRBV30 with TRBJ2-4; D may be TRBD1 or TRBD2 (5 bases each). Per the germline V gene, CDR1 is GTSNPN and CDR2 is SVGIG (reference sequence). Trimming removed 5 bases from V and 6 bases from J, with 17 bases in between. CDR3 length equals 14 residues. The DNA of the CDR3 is TGTGCCTGGGGGGGAATTGCAAGCCTAAACATTCAGTACTTC. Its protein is CAWGGIASLNIQYF.

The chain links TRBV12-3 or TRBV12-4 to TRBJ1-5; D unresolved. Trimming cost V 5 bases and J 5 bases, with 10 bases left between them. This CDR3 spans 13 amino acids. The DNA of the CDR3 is TGTGCCAGCAGTAATGAACTCTATCAGCCCCAGCATTTT. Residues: CASSNELYQPQHF.

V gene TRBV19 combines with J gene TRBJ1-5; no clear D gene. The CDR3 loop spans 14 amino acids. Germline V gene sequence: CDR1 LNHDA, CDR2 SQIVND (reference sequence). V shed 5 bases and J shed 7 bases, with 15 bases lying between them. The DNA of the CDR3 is TGTGCCAGTAGTGGGAGTCGAGGGAACCAGCCCCAGCATTTT. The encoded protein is CASSGSRGNQPQHF.

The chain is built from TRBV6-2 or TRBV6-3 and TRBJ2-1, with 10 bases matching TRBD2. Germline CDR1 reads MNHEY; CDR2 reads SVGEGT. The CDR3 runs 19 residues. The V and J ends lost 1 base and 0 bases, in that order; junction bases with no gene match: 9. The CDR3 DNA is TGTGCCAGCAGTTACTATGGGACTAGCGAGAGGAGCTCCTACAATGAGCAGTTCTTC. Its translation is CASSYYGTSERSSYNEQFF.

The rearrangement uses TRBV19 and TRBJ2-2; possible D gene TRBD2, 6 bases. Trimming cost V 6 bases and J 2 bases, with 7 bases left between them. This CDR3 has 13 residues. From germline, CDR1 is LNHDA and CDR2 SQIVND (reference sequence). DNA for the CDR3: TGTGCCAGTAGCGGGGGTAACACCGGGGAGCTGTTTTTT. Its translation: CASSGGNTGELFF. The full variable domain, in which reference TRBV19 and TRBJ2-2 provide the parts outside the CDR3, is DGGITQSPKYLFRKEGQNVTLSCEQNLNHDAMYWYRQDPGQGLRLIYYSQIVNDFQKGDIAEGYSVSREKKESFPLTVTSAQKNPTAFYLCASSGGNTGELFFGEGSRLTVL.

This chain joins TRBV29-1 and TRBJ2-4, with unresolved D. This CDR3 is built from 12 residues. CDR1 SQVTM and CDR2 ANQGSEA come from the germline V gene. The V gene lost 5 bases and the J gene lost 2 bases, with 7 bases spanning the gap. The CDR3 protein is CSVSNSKNIQYF. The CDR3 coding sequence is TGCAGCGTTAGTAATTCCAAAAACATTCAGTACTTC.

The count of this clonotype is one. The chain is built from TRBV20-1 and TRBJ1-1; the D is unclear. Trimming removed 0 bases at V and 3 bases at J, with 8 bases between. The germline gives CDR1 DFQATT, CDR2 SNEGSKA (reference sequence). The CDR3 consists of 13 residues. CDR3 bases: TGCAGTGCTAGAGAACAGCCCGACACTGAAGCTTTCTTT. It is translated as CSAREQPDTEAFF.

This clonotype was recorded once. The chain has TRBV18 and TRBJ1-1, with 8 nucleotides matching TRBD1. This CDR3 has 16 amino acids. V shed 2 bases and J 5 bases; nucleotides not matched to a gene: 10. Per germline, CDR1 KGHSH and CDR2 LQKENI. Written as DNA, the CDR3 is TGTGCCAGCTCACCAGCTGACAGGGGATTTTGGACTGAAGCTTTCTTT. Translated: CASSPADRGFWTEAFF.

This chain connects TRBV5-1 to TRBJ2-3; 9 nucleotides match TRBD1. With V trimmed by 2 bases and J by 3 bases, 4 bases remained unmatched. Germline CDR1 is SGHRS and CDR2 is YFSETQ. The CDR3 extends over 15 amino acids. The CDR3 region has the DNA TGCGCCAGCAGCTTAGGGACAGGGCGAACAGATACGCAGTATTTT. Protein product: CASSLGTGRTDTQYF.

CDR3 residues: CSVGWGAGVNTEAFF. DNA for the CDR3: TGCAGCGTTGGTTGGGGGGCAGGGGTGAACACTGAAGCTTTCTTT. This sequence joins TRBV29-1 and TRBJ1-1; TRBD1 might be the D (6 bases). The CDR3 loop spans 15 amino acids. CDR1 SQVTM and CDR2 ANQGSEA come from the germline V gene. V lost 4 bases, J lost 0 bases, and 15 bases lay in between.

The CDR3 here is CSARILATEQFF. The CDR3 coding sequence is TGCAGTGCTAGAATCCTAGCTACTGAGCAGTTCTTC. The J gene is TRBJ2-1, the V gene TRBV20-1; TRBD2 is a possible D gene (5 bases). CDR3 length: 12 amino acids. Per germline, CDR1 DFQATT and CDR2 SNEGSKA (reference sequence). The V gene lost 2 bases and the J gene lost 9 bases, with 11 bases spanning the gap.

This CDR3 reads CASSSPGDRRSYEQYF. CDR3 coding DNA: TGTGCCAGCAGTTCCCCAGGGGACCGACGCTCCTACGAGCAGTACTTC. The genes are TRBV28 and TRBJ2-7; TRBD1 might be the D (6 bases). In germline, CDR1 is MDHEN, CDR2 SYDVKM. Trimming shortened V by 4 bases and J by 0 bases, and 16 bases separated the two germline ends. CDR3 length: 16 residues.

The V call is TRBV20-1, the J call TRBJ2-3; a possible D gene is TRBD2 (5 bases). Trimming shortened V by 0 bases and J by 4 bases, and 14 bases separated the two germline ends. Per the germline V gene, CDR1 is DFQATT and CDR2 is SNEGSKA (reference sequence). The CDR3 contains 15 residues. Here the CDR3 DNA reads TGCAGTGCTAGAGAGATAGCGTCCAAGGCAGATACGCAGTATTTT. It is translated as CSAREIASKADTQYF.

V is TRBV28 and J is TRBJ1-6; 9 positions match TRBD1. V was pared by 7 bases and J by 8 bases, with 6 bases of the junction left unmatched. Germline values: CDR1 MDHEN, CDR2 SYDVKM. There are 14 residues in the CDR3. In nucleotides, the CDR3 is TGTGCCAGCAAGGGTGGGACAGGGCATTCACCCCTCCACTTT. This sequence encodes CASKGGTGHSPLHF.

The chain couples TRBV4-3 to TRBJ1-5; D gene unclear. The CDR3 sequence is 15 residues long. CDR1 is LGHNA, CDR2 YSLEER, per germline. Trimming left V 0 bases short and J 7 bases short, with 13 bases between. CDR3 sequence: CASSQDPYVEQPQHF. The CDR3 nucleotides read TGCGCCAGCAGCCAAGATCCTTACGTGGAACAGCCCCAGCATTTT.

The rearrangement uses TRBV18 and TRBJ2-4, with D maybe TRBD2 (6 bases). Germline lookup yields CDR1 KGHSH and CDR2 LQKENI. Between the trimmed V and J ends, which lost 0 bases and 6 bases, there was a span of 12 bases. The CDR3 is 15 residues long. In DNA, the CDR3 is TGTGCCAGCTCACCACCGACCTTGGGGGGAAACATTCAGTACTTC. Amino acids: CASSPPTLGGNIQYF.

CDR3 bases: TGTGCCAGCAGCTTAGGGGCGGGGGGACGGACAGATACGCAGTATTTT. Translated, it gives CASSLGAGGRTDTQYF. The chain has TRBV7-8 and TRBJ2-3; TRBD2 aligns across 8 bases. The CDR3 is 16 amino acids. Trimming took 1 base from V and 3 from J; bases not matched to a gene: 6. CDR1 SGHVS and CDR2 FQNEAQ come from the germline V gene.

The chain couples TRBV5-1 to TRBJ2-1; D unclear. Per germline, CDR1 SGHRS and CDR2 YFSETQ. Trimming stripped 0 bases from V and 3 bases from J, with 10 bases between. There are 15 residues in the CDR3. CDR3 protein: CASSLEGKIYNEQFF. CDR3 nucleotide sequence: TGCGCCAGCAGCTTGGAAGGGAAAATCTACAATGAGCAGTTCTTC. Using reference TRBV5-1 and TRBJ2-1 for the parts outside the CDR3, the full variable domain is KAGVTQTPRYLIKTRGQQVTLSCSPISGHRSVSWYQQTPGQGLQFLFEYFSETQRNKGNFPGRFSGRQFSNSRSEMNVSTLELGDSALYLCASSLEGKIYNEQFFGPGTRLTVL.

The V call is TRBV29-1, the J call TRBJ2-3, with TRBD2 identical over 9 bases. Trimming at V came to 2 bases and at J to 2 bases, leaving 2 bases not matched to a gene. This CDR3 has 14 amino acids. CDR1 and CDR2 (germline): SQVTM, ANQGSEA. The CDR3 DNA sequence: TGCAGCGTTGAACCTAGCGGGACCACAGATACGCAGTATTTT. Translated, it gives CSVEPSGTTDTQYF.